This T cell receptor beta chain emerged from a study of blood T cells in healthy people across ages. Together with a sample-barcoded 5' primer, a J-beta primer mix was included in a second PCR lasting about 7 to 12 cycles. A template-switch adaptor that had 12 random nucleotides put a tag on each cDNA molecule. MiXCR was run by TCRdb on the 5' RACE reads, yielding one entry per CDR3 protein. The sample records approximately 820,000 distinct CDR3 sequences, approximately 44% being singletons. Each sample gave at least 7 million isolated PBMCs. CDR1 is GTSNPN, CDR2 SVGIG, per germline (reference sequence). V lost 2 bases to trimming and J lost 2 bases, with 1 base between them. CDR3 length equals 12 residues.

What was sequenced was blood. This sequence joins TRBV30 and TRBJ2-6; D is undetermined. The TCR originated in a man aged 55 to 70 in good health. CDR3 region: CAWSTGANVLTF. The CDR3 DNA reads as TGTGCCTGGAGTACTGGGGCCAACGTCCTGACTTTC.